A single sample is the source of the 22 T cell receptor beta chains below, sequenced in a study of blood T cell repertoires in COVID-19. The table came from immunoSEQ multiplex PCR; TCRdb's copy has only in-frame clones and leaves some out. The sample shows 160,000 or so clones, about 82% of them seen only once. The sequenced material came from peripheral blood. The receptors shown here come from a man in his 70s with active or convalescent COVID-19.

The rearrangement uses TRBV4-1 and TRBJ2-2; 7 bases map to TRBD1. Trimming cost V 1 base and J 5 bases; bases outside gene matches: 10. CDR1 is MGHRA, CDR2 YSYEKL, per germline. There are 17 residues in the CDR3. CDR3 loop: CASSQVSTGRATGELFF. The CDR3 nucleotides read TGCGCCAGCAGCCAAGTCTCGACAGGGAGAGCGACCGGGGAGCTGTTTTTT.

The V gene is TRBV5-5, the J gene TRBJ1-1; TRBD1 matches 7 bases. This CDR3 region has 14 residues. V trimming: 4 bases; J trimming: 4 bases; junction bases outside the gene matches: 7. Looked up from germline, CDR1 is SGHKS and CDR2 is YYEKEE (reference sequence). CDR3 sequence (DNA): TGTGCCAGCAGCCCGTTTTACAGGGGCACTGAAGCTTTCTTT. Encoded protein: CASSPFYRGTEAFF.

Comments on this clone: Other DNA sequences of this sample code for an identical CDR3. The V gene is TRBV7-2, the J gene TRBJ1-2; TRBD1 agrees at 7 bases. The CDR3 is 11 residues long. Germline CDR1 is SGHTA and CDR2 is FQGNSA. V lost 11 bases to trimming and J lost 2 bases; unmatched junction nucleotides: 2. The CDR3 sequence: CASGQNYGYTF. In DNA, the CDR3 is TGTGCCTCGGGACAGAACTATGGCTACACCTTC.

V usage is TRBV29-1 and J usage is TRBJ1-2; D ambiguous. This CDR3 spans 8 amino acids. Trimming pared 5 bases from V and 8 bases from J, leaving 3 bases between. From germline, CDR1 is SQVTM and CDR2 ANQGSEA. CDR3 loop: CSVSGYTF. CDR3 coding DNA: TGCAGCGTTAGCGGCTACACCTTC.

This clone was recorded once. CDR3 in amino acids: CASSQEASSGINTGELFF. CDR3 in DNA: TGCGCCAGCAGCCAAGAGGCGTCGTCGGGGATCAACACCGGGGAGCTGTTTTTT. The chain employs TRBV4-3 and TRBJ2-2; weak D call: TRBD2 (5 bases). The length of the CDR3 is 18 residues. Trimming took off 0 bases at V and 2 bases at J, with 16 bases between the two ends. The germline V gene encodes CDR1 LGHNA and CDR2 YSLEER.

The chain combines TRBV2 with TRBJ1-2, with D possibly TRBD1 on 5 matching bases. CDR3 length: 12 residues. Germline V CDR1 and CDR2: SNHLY, FYNNEI. Trimming shortened V by 10 bases and J by 3 bases, and 12 bases separated the two germline ends. Here the CDR3 DNA reads TGTGCCACTCGCGGGGACGACTATGGCTACACCTTC. It specifies CATRGDDYGYTF.

This chain links TRBV19 with TRBJ1-1, with 7 bases fitting TRBD1. CDR3 length: 13 residues. V lost 9 bases to trimming and J lost 2 bases; unmatched junction nucleotides: 6. Germline CDR1 and CDR2: LNHDA and SQIVND (reference sequence). The CDR3 region is CASYHRGNTEAFF. The CDR3 DNA follows: TGTGCCAGCTACCACAGGGGCAACACTGAAGCTTTCTTT. The full variable domain, in which reference TRBV19 and TRBJ1-1 provide the parts outside the CDR3, is DGGITQSPKYLFRKEGQNVTLSCEQNLNHDAMYWYRQDPGQGLRLIYYSQIVNDFQKGDIAEGYSVSREKKESFPLTVTSAQKNPTAFYLCASYHRGNTEAFFGQGTRLTVV.

This clone was seen a handful of times. The V and J genes are TRBV18 and TRBJ1-2; 7 bases are a match to TRBD1. CDR3 length equals 15 residues. With V trimmed by 1 base and J by 7 bases, 9 bases remained unmatched. Germline values: CDR1 KGHSH, CDR2 LQKENI. CDR3 nucleotides: TGTGCCAGCTCACCACAAGTAGACAGGGACCGTGGCTACACCTTC. It codes for CASSPQVDRDRGYTF.

The CDR3: CASSRGHTDTQYF. The DNA of the CDR3 is TGTGCCAGCAGCAGGGGACATACAGATACGCAGTATTTT. The V gene is TRBV7-9, the J gene TRBJ2-3; tentatively, D is TRBD1 (6 bases). Between the trimmed V and J ends, which lost 5 bases and 3 bases, there was a span of 9 bases. CDR1 is SEHNR and CDR2 is FQNEAQ in the germline V gene (reference sequence). The CDR3 contains 13 residues. Combining the CDR3 with reference TRBV7-9 and TRBJ2-3 gives the whole variable domain DTGVSQNPRHKITKRGQNVTFRCDPISEHNRLYWYRQTLGQGPEFLTYFQNEAQLEKSRLLSDRFSAERPKGSFSTLEIQRTEQGDSAMYLCASSRGHTDTQYFGPGTRLTVL.

The genes are TRBV4-1 and TRBJ2-1; possible D gene TRBD1, 6 bases. Trimming pared 1 base from V and 2 bases from J, leaving 12 bases between. Germline CDR1 reads MGHRA; CDR2 reads YSYEKL. This CDR3 is built from 16 residues. The CDR3 coding sequence is TGCGCCAGCAGCCAAGTCCGAGGGGGAGCCTACAATGAGCAGTTCTTC. Translation gives CASSQVRGGAYNEQFF.

The rearrangement joins TRBV15 to TRBJ1-1; D unclear. V was clipped by 0 bases and J by 3 bases, with 11 bases between them. The CDR3 is 15 residues long. The germline V gene encodes CDR1 LNHNV and CDR2 YYDKDF (reference sequence). CDR3 region: CATSRERGSYTEAFF. CDR3 coding DNA: TGTGCCACCAGCAGAGAAAGAGGGTCGTACACTGAAGCTTTCTTT. Based on the CDR3 plus reference TRBV15 and TRBJ1-1, the full variable domain is DAMVIQNPRYQVTQFGKPVTLSCSQTLNHNVMYWYQQKSSQAPKLLFHYYDKDFNNEADTPDNFQSRRPNTSFCFLDIRSPGLGDTAMYLCATSRERGSYTEAFFGQGTRLTVV.

The genes are TRBV6-5 and TRBJ1-1; weak D call: TRBD1 (5 bases). CDR3 length: 13 amino acids. V was cut by 6 bases and J by 4 bases, with 12 bases left in between. Germline values: CDR1 MNHEY, CDR2 SVGAGI. CDR3 nucleotides: TGTGCCAGCAGCCCAGGACAAAGCACTGAAGCTTTCTTT. It is translated as CASSPGQSTEAFF.

The chain combines TRBV2 with TRBJ2-1; D may be TRBD2 (6 bases). The CDR3 totals 18 residues. The germline V gene encodes CDR1 SNHLY and CDR2 FYNNEI. Trimming pared 2 bases from V and 3 bases from J, leaving 20 bases between. CDR3 residues: CASSEYGRPGVLYNEQFF. CDR3 DNA sequence: TGTGCCAGCAGTGAATACGGCAGGCCGGGGGTCCTCTACAATGAGCAGTTCTTC.

The chain employs TRBV6-4 and TRBJ2-3; D gene uncertain. Trimming took off 2 bases at V and 5 bases at J, with 14 bases between the two ends. CDR1 MRHNA and CDR2 SNTAGT come from the germline V gene. The CDR3 runs to 15 residues. Here the CDR3 reads CASSDHRAGLDTQYF. For the CDR3, the DNA is TGTGCCAGCAGTGACCACCGTGCAGGTTTAGATACGCAGTATTTT.

The genes are TRBV19 and TRBJ1-3, with D possibly TRBD1 on 5 matching bases. Trimming took off 2 bases at V and 2 bases at J, with 10 bases between the two ends. Germline assignment: CDR1 LNHDA and CDR2 SQIVND (reference sequence). This CDR3 region has 15 residues. CDR3 sequence reads: CASSIQGAAGNTIYF. CDR3 DNA sequence: TGTGCCAGTAGTATACAGGGCGCCGCTGGAAACACCATATATTTT.

The gene calls are TRBV2 and TRBJ2-7; 7 bases agree with TRBD1. The CDR3 has 17 residues. Germline loops: CDR1 SNHLY, CDR2 FYNNEI. The J segment lost 2 bases and the V segment lost 5 bases, leaving 15 bases of the junction unmatched. This CDR3 reads CASSTPLSRTGAYEQYF. In nucleotides, the CDR3 is TGTGCCAGCAGTACGCCCCTGAGCCGGACAGGCGCCTACGAGCAGTACTTC. Full variable domain (remainder filled in from reference TRBV2 and TRBJ2-7): EPEVTQTPSHQVTQMGQEVILRCVPISNHLYFYWYRQILGQKVEFLVSFYNNEISEKSEIFDDQFSVERPDGSNFTLKIRSTKLEDSAMYFCASSTPLSRTGAYEQYFGPGTRLTVT.

Only a few counts were recorded for this clone. J is TRBJ1-2 and V is TRBV10-3; 10 positions match TRBD1. CDR1 and CDR2 from the germline V gene are ENHRY and SYGVKD. CDR3 length: 15 amino acids. Trimming cost V 7 bases and J 5 bases; bases outside gene matches: 10. As DNA, the CDR3 is TGTGCCATCACCGGGGACAGGGGAGCCTTATATGGCTACACCTTC. This sequence encodes CAITGDRGALYGYTF.

V usage is TRBV2 and J usage is TRBJ2-5; possible D gene TRBD1, 5 bases. The CDR3 runs to 13 residues. V lost 5 bases and J lost 5, with 12 bases in between. Germline CDR1 is SNHLY and CDR2 is FYNNEI. In DNA, the CDR3 is TGTGCCAGCAGTAAGGAACAGGAGGAGACCCAGTACTTC. Translation: CASSKEQEETQYF.

A single count supports this clone. V and J are TRBV5-4 and TRBJ1-2, with TRBD1 identical over 10 bases. J was trimmed by 3 bases and V by 3 bases; bases with no gene match: 2. Germline V gene lookup returns CDR1 SGHNT and CDR2 YYREEE (reference sequence). The length of the CDR3 is 14 residues. The CDR3 reads CASSYGQGDYGYTF. The CDR3 coding sequence is TGTGCCAGCAGCTACGGACAGGGGGACTATGGCTACACCTTC.

The chain carries TRBV6-5 and TRBJ1-3, with a possible D match to TRBD1 (6 bases). The V end was cut by 0 bases, the J end by 6 bases, with 12 bases between. The CDR3 runs to 15 residues. The germline V gene encodes CDR1 MNHEY and CDR2 SVGAGI. The CDR3 DNA reads as TGTGCCAGCAGTTACTCGGTGACAGGCTCAAACACCATATATTTT. Translated, it gives CASSYSVTGSNTIYF.

The chain recombines TRBV5-8 with TRBJ2-1; maybe TRBD2 (6 bases). The ends were cut back, 2 bases at V and 5 bases at J, with 17 bases in the middle. CDR3 length: 16 residues. Germline loops: CDR1 SGHTS, CDR2 YDEGEE. The CDR3 loop reads CASSFVGSGRNNEQFF. In DNA form, the CDR3 reads TGTGCCAGCAGCTTTGTAGGTAGCGGCCGAAACAATGAGCAGTTCTTC.

The genes are TRBV5-5 and TRBJ1-1; D is undetermined. The V gene's germline CDR1 is SGHKS and CDR2 YYEKEE (reference sequence). The V end was cut by 4 bases, the J end by 1 base, with 17 bases between. The CDR3 spans 16 residues. The chain's CDR3 is CASSPDWARGNTEAFF. In nucleotides, the CDR3 is TGTGCCAGCAGCCCCGACTGGGCACGGGGGAACACTGAAGCTTTCTTT.